This T cell receptor beta chain was sequenced in a study of cytomegalovirus exposure and HLA in healthy donors. Study summary: Falling in the Caucasian-associated ancestry cluster were about 83% of under 500 genotyped donors.

PCR involved 60 Vbeta and 13 Jbeta primers. Assay used: immunoSEQ multiplex PCR; TCRdb lists only in-frame clones, some missing. This repertoire shows approximately 93,000 clones, around three quarters found once; its top ten account for under 4%. The origin of this receptor is a male donor in good health and CMV-seropositive. The sequenced sample was PBMCs.

The CDR3 region is CASSLGPGASNYGYTF. Here the CDR3 DNA reads TGCGCCAGCAGCCTCGGTCCAGGGGCTTCTAACTATGGCTACACCTTC. The chain links TRBV4-3 to TRBJ1-2, with TRBD1 as a possible D gene (6 bases). Germline V gene sequence: CDR1 LGHNA, CDR2 YSLEER. This CDR3 spans 16 amino acids. The V gene lost 4 bases and the J gene lost 0 bases, with 15 bases spanning the gap.